Listed here are 26 T cell receptor beta chains from one sample, sequenced in a study of cytomegalovirus exposure and HLA in healthy donors. PCR used 60 Vbeta primers and 13 Jbeta primers. Repertoires were generated with immunoSEQ multiplex PCR, while TCRdb's copy carries only in-frame clones and drops some. This sample has some 130,000 clones, with around 83% found just once. The specimen sequenced was PBMCs. The receptors shown here come from a woman aged 45-65 years in good health and CMV-seropositive.

The V and J genes are TRBV10-1 and TRBJ1-1, with 7 nucleotides matching TRBD1. The CDR3 sequence is 15 residues long. The germline gives CDR1 WNHNN, CDR2 SYGVQD (reference sequence). The junction had 5 bases not matched to a gene; V was cut back by 4 bases and J by 0 bases. The CDR3 DNA reads TGCGCCAGCAGTGGGGGACAGAGTATGAACACTGAAGCTTTCTTT. It yields the protein CASSGGQSMNTEAFF.

CDR3 nucleotides: TGTGCCAGCAGCTTAAAGATGACGGGAGGGCGGGGGAATGAAAAACTGTTTTTT. This translates into CASSLKMTGGRGNEKLFF. The chain employs TRBV11-3 and TRBJ1-4; a weak D match, TRBD1 (5 bases). V shed 2 bases and J shed 5 bases, with 21 bases lying between them. Germline V CDR1 and CDR2: SGHNT, YENEEA. The CDR3 totals 18 residues.

J is TRBJ2-5 and V is TRBV5-4; 8 bases align to TRBD1. CDR1 is SGHNT and CDR2 is YYREEE in the germline V gene (reference sequence). The CDR3 runs to 15 residues. The junction had 10 bases not matched to a gene; V was cut back by 5 bases and J by 4 bases. The CDR3 nucleotides are TGTGCCAGCAGTTCGAACAGGGGGTGGGGAGAGACCCAGTACTTC. This encodes CASSSNRGWGETQYF. Full variable domain (missing parts from reference TRBV5-4 and TRBJ2-5): ETGVTQSPTHLIKTRGQQVTLRCSSQSGHNTVSWYQQALGQGPQFIFQYYREEENGRGNFPPRFSGLQFPNYSSELNVNALELDDSALYLCASSSNRGWGETQYFGPGTRLLVL.

Details on this clone: The junction departs from the called germline gene at one end, perhaps through a read error. The gene calls are TRBV6-1 and TRBJ1-1; D call uncertain. This CDR3 has 16 amino acids. Germline V gene lookup returns CDR1 MNHNS and CDR2 SASEGT. CDR3 sequence (DNA): TGTGCCAGCAGGGAAGATACCAGATATTTGAACACTGAAGCTTTCTTT. Translating it yields CASREDTRYLNTEAFF.

V usage is TRBV6-4 and J usage is TRBJ1-5; 8 nucleotides agree with TRBD1. The V gene end was trimmed by 3 bases and the J gene end by 0 bases; junction bases not matched to a gene: 13. The CDR3 is 19 amino acids. Looked up from germline, CDR1 is MRHNA and CDR2 is SNTAGT. CDR3 sequence: CASSEGWDRSYNSNQPQHF. CDR3 nucleotide sequence: TGTGCCAGCAGTGAGGGTTGGGACAGGTCCTACAATAGCAATCAGCCCCAGCATTTT.

The rearrangement joins TRBV28 to TRBJ1-1; D gene ambiguous. The CDR3 spans 12 residues. Trimming left V 0 bases short and J 4 bases short, with 3 bases between. The germline gives CDR1 MDHEN, CDR2 SYDVKM. This CDR3 reads CASSLWRTEAFF. CDR3 nucleotide sequence: TGTGCCAGCAGTTTATGGCGCACTGAAGCTTTCTTT.

The rearrangement links TRBV11-2 to TRBJ1-5, with D tentatively TRBD1 (5 bases). Germline loops: CDR1 SGHAT, CDR2 FQNNGV. The V gene lost 5 bases and the J gene lost 8 bases, with 19 bases spanning the gap. The CDR3 loop spans 15 amino acids. The CDR3 loop is CASSLGLGEEKPQHF. The CDR3 DNA reads TGTGCCAGCAGCCTAGGGCTAGGGGAGGAAAAGCCCCAGCATTTT.

This clone was seen more than once but under ten times. The chain joins TRBV19 to TRBJ2-1; TRBD2 aligns across 11 bases. The CDR3 runs 17 residues. V shed 1 base, J shed 2 bases, and the junction held 4 bases outside the gene matches. Germline values: CDR1 LNHDA, CDR2 SQIVND (reference sequence). The chain's CDR3 is CASSIGVSGRAYNEQFF. DNA of the CDR3: TGTGCCAGTAGTATAGGGGTTAGCGGGAGGGCCTACAATGAGCAGTTCTTC. Complete variable domain (other parts from reference TRBV19 and TRBJ2-1): DGGITQSPKYLFRKEGQNVTLSCEQNLNHDAMYWYRQDPGQGLRLIYYSQIVNDFQKGDIAEGYSVSREKKESFPLTVTSAQKNPTAFYLCASSIGVSGRAYNEQFFGPGTRLTVL.

This clone was recorded only once. The genes are TRBV5-1 and TRBJ2-3; possible D gene TRBD1, 5 bases. Germline CDR1 and CDR2: SGHRS and YFSETQ. The CDR3 is made up of 18 amino acids. Trimming removed 0 bases from V and 3 bases from J, with 20 bases in between. The DNA of the CDR3 is TGCGCCAGCAGCTTGGGGCCCCATCAGGGTGGGGATACAGATACGCAGTATTTT. Encoded protein: CASSLGPHQGGDTDTQYF. The whole variable domain, filled in from reference TRBV5-1 and TRBJ2-3, reads KAGVTQTPRYLIKTRGQQVTLSCSPISGHRSVSWYQQTPGQGLQFLFEYFSETQRNKGNFPGRFSGRQFSNSRSEMNVSTLELGDSALYLCASSLGPHQGGDTDTQYFGPGTRLTVL.

The chain couples TRBV7-2 to TRBJ1-2, with D unclear. This CDR3 comprises 15 residues. Germline V gene data show CDR1 as SGHTA and CDR2 as FQGNSA. V dropped 6 bases and J dropped 4 bases, with 18 bases sitting between them. CDR3: CASRLKRLQFYGYTF. The CDR3 bases are TGTGCCAGCAGACTCAAAAGGCTACAGTTCTATGGCTACACCTTC.

The rearrangement uses TRBV7-9 and TRBJ1-2; the D is unclear. V lost 8 bases to trimming and J lost 8 bases, with 6 bases between them. The CDR3 contains 9 residues. Germline CDR1 is SEHNR and CDR2 is FQNEAQ (reference sequence). CDR3 protein: CASGRGYTF. Written as DNA, the CDR3 is TGTGCCAGCGGGAGGGGCTACACCTTC.

Note on this clone: One end of the junction fails to match germline, which may point to a read error. The chain combines TRBV4-3 with TRBJ1-6; the D gene is possibly TRBD1 (5 bases). CDR3 length equals 14 residues. The germline V gene encodes CDR1 LGHNA and CDR2 YSLEER. This CDR3 reads CAGSQSWGDSPLHF. The DNA of the CDR3 is TGCGCCGGCAGCCAATCATGGGGGGACTCACCCCTCCACTTT.

CDR3 amino acids: CAINRGAYEQYF. The CDR3 bases are TGTGCCATTAACAGGGGAGCCTACGAGCAGTACTTC. V usage is TRBV21-1 and J usage is TRBJ2-7; the table's D call, TRBD1, has no DNA check behind it. TRBV21-1 has pseudogene status. The CDR3 is made up of 12 amino acids.

The count of this clone is one. The gene calls are TRBV27 and TRBJ2-1, with 11 bases matching TRBD2. V was pared by 5 bases and J by 6 bases, with 6 bases of the junction left unmatched. Germline V gene lookup returns CDR1 MNHEY and CDR2 SMNVEV (reference sequence). This CDR3 has 15 residues. The CDR3 DNA is TGTGCCAGCAGTACCCTAGCGGGAGGTTTCAATGAGCAGTTCTTC. Its protein product is CASSTLAGGFNEQFF.

This chain connects TRBV6-5 to TRBJ1-6; tentative D call: TRBD1 (6 bases). This CDR3 spans 14 amino acids. Looked up from germline, CDR1 is MNHEY and CDR2 is SVGAGI. Trimming pared 4 bases from V and 7 bases from J, leaving 11 bases between. As DNA, the CDR3 is TGTGCCAGCAGTTTGTTCCAGGGGAATTCACCCCTCCACTTT. It is translated as CASSLFQGNSPLHF.

Comments on this clone: At the DNA level, this CDR3 is encoded by other sequences in the same sample as well. In DNA, the CDR3 is TGTGCCAGCAGCCCTACAGGGTTGGAAAACACCATATATTTT. Translated: CASSPTGLENTIYF. The J gene is TRBJ1-3, the V gene TRBV7-9; perhaps TRBD1 as D (6 bases). V lost 5 bases and J 6 bases, leaving 14 bases between the germline ends. The CDR3 spans 14 residues. The germline V gene encodes CDR1 SEHNR and CDR2 FQNEAQ (reference sequence). Using reference TRBV7-9 and TRBJ1-3 for the parts outside the CDR3, the full variable domain is DTGVSQNPRHKITKRGQNVTFRCDPISEHNRLYWYRQTLGQGPEFLTYFQNEAQLEKSRLLSDRFSAERPKGSFSTLEIQRTEQGDSAMYLCASSPTGLENTIYFGEGSWLTVV.

The V call is TRBV6-1, the J call TRBJ1-5; D is undetermined. Germline-derived CDR1 and CDR2 are MNHNS and SASEGT. The CDR3 consists of 15 residues. Trimming removed 3 bases at V and 0 bases at J, with 9 bases between. In nucleotides, the CDR3 is TGTGCCAGCAGTGACACGGGGTTTAGCAATCAGCCCCAGCATTTT. It codes for CASSDTGFSNQPQHF.

The rearrangement links TRBV6-5 to TRBJ1-1; TRBD1 is a possible D gene (6 bases). CDR3 length: 15 residues. The germline V gene encodes CDR1 MNHEY and CDR2 SVGAGI. Trimming stripped 7 bases from V and 3 bases from J, with 18 bases between. Here the CDR3 reads CASNSPGGPHTEAFF. Written as DNA, the CDR3 is TGTGCCAGCAACTCCCCGGGGGGGCCCCACACTGAAGCTTTCTTT.

This chain uses TRBV5-1 with TRBJ2-5; D is unresolved. The V end was cut by 0 bases, the J end by 1 base, with 4 bases between. CDR1 SGHRS and CDR2 YFSETQ come from the germline V gene. The CDR3 spans 13 residues. The CDR3 region is CASSLGPQETQYF. CDR3 DNA sequence: TGCGCCAGCAGCTTGGGGCCCCAAGAGACCCAGTACTTC.

The chain has TRBV2 and TRBJ2-2; no definite D call. V was shortened by 4 bases and J by 2 bases, with 8 bases between the two germline ends. The CDR3 covers 14 residues. Germline V gene sequence: CDR1 SNHLY, CDR2 FYNNEI. Here the CDR3 reads CASSVQLNTGELFF. CDR3 in DNA: TGTGCCAGCAGTGTACAGCTTAACACCGGGGAGCTGTTTTTT.

The chain carries TRBV7-9 and TRBJ2-7; TRBD1 agrees at 9 bases. The CDR3 is 14 residues long. Germline CDR1 and CDR2: SEHNR and FQNEAQ (reference sequence). The V segment lost 5 bases and the J segment 5 bases; nucleotides outside the gene matches: 7. In DNA, the CDR3 is TGTGCCAGCAGCCTCACCGGGACAGGGAACGAGCAGTACTTC. It translates to CASSLTGTGNEQYF.

This clone was recorded a few times. The CDR3 protein is CASRPLAPNTGELFF. The CDR3 bases are TGTGCCAGCAGACCGCTAGCGCCGAACACCGGGGAGCTGTTTTTT. The chain is built from TRBV5-5 and TRBJ2-2, with D possibly being TRBD2 (6 bases). Trimming took off 5 bases at V and 0 bases at J, with 11 bases between the two ends. Germline loops: CDR1 SGHKS, CDR2 YYEKEE (reference sequence). CDR3 length equals 15 residues.

The chain joins TRBV7-6 to TRBJ2-2, with 11 nucleotides matching TRBD2. J gave up 5 bases and V 2 bases, and 10 bases lay outside the gene matches. CDR1 is SGHVS and CDR2 is FNYEAQ in the germline V gene. The CDR3 contains 18 residues. The CDR3: CASSLSSGGRSRTGELFF. The CDR3 DNA reads TGTGCCAGCAGCTTATCTAGCGGGGGGCGGTCGAGGACCGGGGAGCTGTTTTTT.

The CDR3 loop reads CATGPGGGYEQFF. CDR3 coding DNA: TGCGCCACCGGCCCGGGGGGGGGATATGAGCAGTTCTTC. The chain joins TRBV5-1 to TRBJ2-1; 8 bases map to TRBD2. The CDR3 sequence is 13 residues long. CDR1 is SGHRS, CDR2 YFSETQ, per germline. Unmatched junction bases numbered 10, after V lost 9 bases and J lost 8 bases.

This chain uses TRBV27 with TRBJ2-2; D gene uncertain. This CDR3 region has 13 residues. The V end was cut by 10 bases, the J end by 4 bases, with 13 bases between. Per germline, CDR1 MNHEY and CDR2 SMNVEV (reference sequence). The CDR3 loop reads CATLGFGTGELFF. The DNA of the CDR3 is TGTGCCACCCTCGGGTTTGGCACCGGGGAGCTGTTTTTT.

The V gene is TRBV19, the J gene TRBJ1-1; D gene ambiguous. The V end lost 3 bases, the J end lost 1 base, and 9 bases lay between the germline ends. Germline CDR1 is LNHDA and CDR2 is SQIVND (reference sequence). CDR3 size: 14 residues. CDR3 loop: CASSIGQANTEAFF. In DNA form, the CDR3 reads TGTGCCAGTAGTATTGGGCAGGCGAACACTGAAGCTTTCTTT.